The present entry profiles one T cell receptor (beta chain) with its context. Its antigen is not yet known. Base-call qualities are not available, and no considerably larger clone is one nucleotide away. The CDR3 regions of human TCRbeta chains were analyzed by immunosequencing. As for the original processing: TCRs in the repertoires were matched against a reference library of SARS-CoV-2-specific TCRs that had been generated with the MIRA antigen-specificity platform. Breadth was defined as the fraction of unique TCRs that were SARS-CoV-2-associated, and depth was defined as the fraction of total T cells that were SARS-CoV-2-associated. Using the MIRA data, every spike-specific TCR was mapped to the spike region that the TCR reacted to and assigned to either a CD4 or a CD8 class. Log10-transformed breadth and depth values were compared by one-way ANOVA with Sidak's multiple comparisons tests. TCRdb took this table from immuneACCESS and kept in-frame rearrangements with V and J called. Such tables lack part of the clones; where checked against another copy, unresolved V genes explain under half of the gap, and the rest is unexplained. V and J calls and clone size are given by that table; D and trimming were obtained from the DNA. The sample table records approximately 35,000 clones; 85% to 90% of these occur just once. The leading ten clones occupy approximately 11% of the sample.

This entry belongs to a study of T cell responses to AZD1222 COVID-19 vaccine listed by TCRdb under 2021. Looking at the study overall: TCR sequencing covered more than 230 trial participants: roughly 200 given two doses of AZD1222 and approximately 26 given two doses of MenACWY control vaccine. Enrollment into the trials was organized by age into subgroups of 18-55, 56-69 and 70-plus years, and those subgroups contained 148, 28 and 57 TCR-sequenced participants, respectively. Broader findings and caveats from the paper: In the small 56-69-year group, the increase in depth fell short of significance, most likely because of low power. Epitopes outside the regions mutated in the B.1.351 and B.1.1.7 variants were reportedly recognized by nearly half of the unique spike-specific TCRs. After two AZD1222 doses, spike-specific TCR breadth and depth were significantly higher than at day 0 and than in MenACWY recipients. Participants were mostly white British, with more females than males. The authors suggested clonal diversity may have been underestimated. Because no day 14 peak-response samples were available, the repertoires could be characterized only after the peak T cell response. The whole spike protein was spanned by vaccine-associated CD4 TCRs, and dominant responses were seen in regions 160-218 and 743-854. Only five to seven AZD1222 recipients were SARS-CoV-2 seropositive at baseline, limiting conclusions about previously exposed vaccinees.

According to the study, the label for this sample's time point signals: about 28 days (+/-7) after the second vaccine dose. AZD1222 recipients given second doses at about 4 weeks or at about 12 weeks were pooled, since spike-specific TCR depth and breadth were not found to differ between the two schedules. The vaccinee samples were drawn from two UK trials, COV001 and COV002, one of which was a single-blind randomized controlled phase 2/3 trial testing AZD1222 (ChAdOx1 nCoV-19) in healthy adults. For TCRbeta chain sequencing, PBMC samples were collected from trial participants at day 0 and at day 28 after the second dose. The CDR3 measures 16 amino acids from cysteine to phenylalanine. CDR3 DNA is the only sequence kept; it has 48 bases, read in frame from the first base. Based on the germline V gene (reference sequence), the CDR1 and CDR2 sequences are LNHNV and YYDKDF. V is cut by 0 bases and J by 2 bases, and the space between the germline ends is 11 bases.

The source is an adult who received the AZD1222 COVID-19 vaccine. The rearrangement combines TRBV15 with TRBJ1-3, with no confident D gene call. Sequenced material: peripheral blood, taken 28 days after the second AZD1222 dose. The encoded CDR3 is CATSRDPGKAGNTIYF. The nucleotides are TGTGCCACCAGCAGAGATCCGGGGAAAGCTGGAAACACCATATATTTT. With the rest looked up from the reference TRBV15 and TRBJ1-3 genes rather than sequenced, the full variable domain is DAMVIQNPRYQVTQFGKPVTLSCSQTLNHNVMYWYQQKSSQAPKLLFHYYDKDFNNEADTPDNFQSRRPNTSFCFLDIRSPGLGDTAMYLCATSRDPGKAGNTIYFGEGSWLTVV.